What follows are 18 T cell receptor beta chains derived from one specimen sequenced in a study of T cell responses to AZD1222 COVID-19 vaccine. The assay was immunoSEQ multiplex PCR, and TCRdb's table has in-frame clones only and misses some. This table holds 130,000 or so clones, 80% to 90% found once. Sequencing was performed on peripheral blood, taken on day 0 of AZD1222 vaccination. These receptors came from an adult in good health.

This rearrangement joins TRBV7-9 to TRBJ1-1; TRBD1 is a possible D gene (5 bases). Germline loops: CDR1 SEHNR, CDR2 FQNEAQ (reference sequence). The CDR3 has 11 amino acids. Trimming pared 7 bases from V and 7 bases from J, leaving 10 bases between. The CDR3 DNA reads as TGTGCCAGCACTCTAGACAGTGAAGCTTTCTTT. It specifies CASTLDSEAFF.

This chain uses TRBV6-1 with TRBJ1-1, with 9 nucleotides matching TRBD1. The CDR3 length is 14 residues. Germline CDR1 MNHNS, CDR2 SASEGT. Trimming at V came to 1 base and at J to 9 bases, leaving 6 bases not matched to a gene. In nucleotides, the CDR3 is TGTGCCAGCAGTGAAGAACCGACAGGGGGGAAAGCTTTCTTT. It codes for CASSEEPTGGKAFF.

This chain joins TRBV5-6 and TRBJ1-4; D not certain. Trimming took off 0 bases at V and 0 bases at J, with 9 bases between the two ends. Germline CDR1 and CDR2: SGHDT and YYEEEE. The CDR3 extends over 16 amino acids. CDR3 amino acids: CASSLGGVATNEKLFF. Written as DNA, the CDR3 is TGTGCCAGCAGCTTGGGTGGGGTAGCAACTAATGAAAAACTGTTTTTT.

The CDR3 region is CASSGQGGSTEAFF. The CDR3 coding sequence is TGTGCCAGCAGCGGACAGGGCGGGAGCACTGAAGCTTTCTTT. The chain employs TRBV9 and TRBJ1-1; 7 bases agree with TRBD1. This CDR3 is built from 14 residues. V trimming: 3 bases; J trimming: 4 bases; junction bases outside the gene matches: 6. CDR1 and CDR2 (germline): SGDLS, YYNGEE. Full variable domain (outside the CDR3, taken from reference TRBV9 and TRBJ1-1): DSGVTQTPKHLITATGQRVTLRCSPRSGDLSVYWYQQSLDQGLQFLIQYYNGEERAKGNILERFSAQQFPDLHSELNLSSLELGDSALYFCASSGQGGSTEAFFGQGTRLTVV.

This chain joins TRBV7-3 and TRBJ2-2; D is tentatively TRBD1 or TRBD2 (5 bases each). The CDR3 contains 15 residues. CDR1 is SGHTA and CDR2 is FQGTGA in the germline V gene. Trimming left V 1 base short and J 7 bases short, with 13 bases between. CDR3 DNA sequence: TGTGCCAGCAGCTTAAGTCGGGGCAGAAACGGGGAGCTGTTTTTT. This translates into CASSLSRGRNGELFF.

The V and J genes are TRBV27 and TRBJ1-6; the D is unclear. Germline loops: CDR1 MNHEY, CDR2 SMNVEV (reference sequence). V gave up 3 bases and J gave up 8 bases, with 17 bases separating them. The CDR3 extends over 16 amino acids. The CDR3 coding sequence is TGTGCCAGCAGTTTCCAGGCTGCGGGAACGGATTCACCCCTCCACTTT. This gives the protein CASSFQAAGTDSPLHF.

The chain couples TRBV10-1 to TRBJ2-5, with a possible D match to TRBD1 (6 bases). CDR1 WNHNN and CDR2 SYGVQD come from the germline V gene (reference sequence). The CDR3 consists of 17 residues. Trimming shortened V by 3 bases and J by 2 bases, and 19 bases separated the two germline ends. CDR3 loop: CASSDLCECQGQETQYF. Here the CDR3 DNA reads TGCGCCAGCAGTGATTTATGTGAATGTCAGGGGCAAGAGACCCAGTACTTC.

The genes are TRBV9 and TRBJ2-1, with D maybe TRBD2 (6 bases). The CDR3 is 14 residues long. Trimming took off 4 bases at V and 5 bases at J, with 13 bases between the two ends. Germline V gene data show CDR1 as SGDLS and CDR2 as YYNGEE. In DNA, the CDR3 is TGTGCCAGCAGCTTGAGCGGGTTCCACAATGAGCAGTTCTTC. As protein: CASSLSGFHNEQFF.

The V and J genes are TRBV28 and TRBJ1-5; TRBD1 aligns across 7 bases. Germline V gene lookup returns CDR1 MDHEN and CDR2 SYDVKM. Trimming removed 6 bases from V and 4 bases from J; junction bases left unmatched: 6. The CDR3 totals 14 residues. The CDR3 coding sequence is TGTGCCAGCAGAACAGGGGCTTTGAATCAGCCCCAGCATTTT. Translated, it gives CASRTGALNQPQHF.

This clone occurred a few times. V gene TRBV3-1 (or the pseudogene TRBV3-2) combines with J gene TRBJ1-1; D is uncertain. The CDR3 has 14 amino acids. Between the trimmed V and J ends, which lost 0 bases and 3 bases, there was a span of 8 bases. CDR1 and CDR2 from the germline V gene are LGHDT and YNNKEL (reference sequence). The CDR3 sequence is CASSQELRDTEAFF. The CDR3 DNA is TGTGCCAGCAGCCAAGAACTTCGGGACACTGAAGCTTTCTTT.

To note about this clone: Other DNA sequences in the sample encode the same CDR3. The V and J genes are TRBV5-6 and TRBJ1-3; D unresolved. The V end lost 2 bases, the J end lost 2 bases, and 8 bases lay between the germline ends. The CDR3 totals 14 residues. Germline CDR1 is SGHDT and CDR2 is YYEEEE. The CDR3 region has the DNA TGTGCCAGCAGCTTCCCGGGGACTGGAAACACCATATATTTT. Its protein product is CASSFPGTGNTIYF. Complete variable domain (other parts from reference TRBV5-6 and TRBJ1-3): DAGVTQSPTHLIKTRGQQVTLRCSPKSGHDTVSWYQQALGQGPQFIFQYYEEEERQRGNFPDRFSGHQFPNYSSELNVNALLLGDSALYLCASSFPGTGNTIYFGEGSWLTVV.

This clone was seen more than once but under ten times. The chain has TRBV7-9 and TRBJ2-3; D unclear. V dropped 1 base and J dropped 5 bases, with 7 bases sitting between them. From germline, CDR1 is SEHNR and CDR2 FQNEAQ (reference sequence). This CDR3 is 13 amino acids long. DNA for the CDR3: TGTGCCAGCAGCTTAGTATCCAGAGATACGCAGTATTTT. Translation: CASSLVSRDTQYF.

The chain joins TRBV19 to TRBJ1-5; unclear D gene. The V end was cut by 8 bases, the J end by 3 bases, with 8 bases between. The CDR3 is made up of 12 amino acids. CDR1 and CDR2 from the germline V gene are LNHDA and SQIVND (reference sequence). The CDR3 DNA follows: TGTGCCAGTTCCCCCCTCAATCAGCCCCAGCATTTT. Its protein product is CASSPLNQPQHF.

V and J are TRBV24-1 and TRBJ2-3, with no clear D. Germline CDR1 is KGHDR and CDR2 is SFDVKD. The V gene lost 7 bases and the J gene lost 0 bases, with 10 bases spanning the gap. The CDR3 totals 14 residues. CDR3 amino acids: CATRATQSTDTQYF. CDR3 bases: TGTGCCACCAGGGCTACACAGAGCACAGATACGCAGTATTTT.

The chain carries TRBV3-1 (or the pseudogene TRBV3-2) and TRBJ1-3; no definite D call. The CDR3 extends over 16 amino acids. V was clipped by 4 bases and J by 2 bases, with 15 bases between them. Germline CDR1 reads LGHDT; CDR2 reads YNNKEL (reference sequence). The CDR3 loop is CASSLYNLGTGNTIYF. The CDR3, as DNA: TGTGCCAGCAGCCTTTACAACCTGGGAACTGGAAACACCATATATTTT.

V is TRBV11-2 and J is TRBJ1-4; 7 bases map to TRBD1. Germline V CDR1 and CDR2: SGHAT, FQNNGV. V was clipped by 6 bases and J by 8 bases; unmatched bases: 9. The CDR3 totals 14 residues. CDR3 nucleotides: TGTGCCAGCAGAAGAACAGGGGCAGTCGAAAAACTGTTTTTT. As protein: CASRRTGAVEKLFF.

This chain uses TRBV5-1 with TRBJ2-1, with D possibly being TRBD2 (6 bases). The CDR3 covers 15 residues. Trimming left V 7 bases short and J 0 bases short, with 14 bases between. From germline, CDR1 is SGHRS and CDR2 YFSETQ. CDR3 region: CASYSSVSSYNEQFF. CDR3 DNA sequence: TGCGCCAGCTACTCTAGCGTGAGCTCCTACAATGAGCAGTTCTTC.

The chain links TRBV3-1 (or the pseudogene TRBV3-2) to TRBJ1-3, with D tentatively TRBD1 (6 bases). Trimming took off 4 bases at V and 2 bases at J, with 12 bases between the two ends. This CDR3 spans 15 amino acids. CDR1 and CDR2 (germline): LGHDT, YNNKEL (reference sequence). CDR3 region: CASSRSGAAGNTIYF. The CDR3 DNA follows: TGTGCCAGCAGCCGATCGGGGGCTGCTGGAAACACCATATATTTT.